This TCR beta chain is drawn from a study of T cells in Graves' hyperthyroidism and ophthalmopathy. Study outcomes and limitations: Stable hyperthyroidism was separated from ophthalmopathy by a model based on 13 V-J features.

This clonotype was seen more than once but under ten times. Its specificity is unknown. The CDR3 runs to 13 residues. The V end was cut by 3 bases, the J end by 3 bases, with 6 bases between. Germline CDR1 is LNHDA and CDR2 is SQIVND (reference sequence). The investigators amplified TCR beta CDR3 regions from RNA transcripts. Using the HTBI primer set, a first-round RT-PCR was run on the TCR CDR3. Via MiXCR, TCRdb re-called the multiplex PCR reads, giving one row per CDR3 protein. The sample records about 290,000 distinct CDR3 sequences, about an eighth being singletons. V usage is TRBV19 and J usage is TRBJ2-1, with D possibly matching TRBD1 (5 bases). The receptor was isolated from a woman in her 30s with Graves' hyperthyroidism that later progressed to Graves' ophthalmopathy. Sequenced input: blood. The CDR3 coding sequence is TGTGCCAGTAGTATGACAGACTACAATGAGCAGTTCTTC. Amino acid sequence: CASSMTDYNEQFF.